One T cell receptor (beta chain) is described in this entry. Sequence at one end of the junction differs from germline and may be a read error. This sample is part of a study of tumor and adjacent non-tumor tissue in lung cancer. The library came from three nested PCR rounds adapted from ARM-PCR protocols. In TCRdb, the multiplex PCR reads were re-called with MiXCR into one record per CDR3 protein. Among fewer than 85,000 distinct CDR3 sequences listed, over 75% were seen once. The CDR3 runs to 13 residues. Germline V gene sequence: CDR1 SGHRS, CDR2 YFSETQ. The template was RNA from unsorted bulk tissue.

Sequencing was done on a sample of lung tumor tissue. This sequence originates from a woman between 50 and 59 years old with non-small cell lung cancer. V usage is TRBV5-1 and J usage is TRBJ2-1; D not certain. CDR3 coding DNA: TGCGCCACCAGCTTGGACCGATACAATGTGCAGTTCTTC. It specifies CATSLDRYNVQFF.